This T cell receptor beta chain emerged from a study of T cells after yellow fever vaccination (dated by TCRdb to between 2018 and 2021). Regarding the research as a whole: The SMART-Seq v4 Ultra Low Input RNA kit was used to prepare libraries from fractions with low cell numbers. To follow T-cell clones before and after primary and booster YFV17D yellow fever vaccination, bulk TCR alpha and beta repertoires were sequenced over time. Two healthy male donors, one aged 18 to 29 and one aged 30 to 40 years, made up the cohort. Blood was drawn at multiple timepoints before and after primary and secondary immunization, with bulk PBMC replicates and cell subsets isolated. Study-level results and caveats: Computational filtering was needed because FACS-sorted repertoires could contain abundant contaminating clonotypes from the bulk population. A small fraction of clonotypes showed up in both the CD4 and CD8 compartments, probably as a result of convergent recombination. The secondary T-cell response was weaker than the primary response but faster, peaking on day 5 instead of day 15. Most clones expanded after primary vaccination (96% of CD4 and 70% to 90% of CD8) were re-detected after the booster, suggesting that broad memory maintenance occurred. Only a couple of donors were included in the study, so the extent to which the findings can be generalized is limited.

Synthesis of TCR cDNA relied on 5'RACE template switching, a step that introduced a universal primer site along with unique molecular identifiers. Priming of cDNA synthesis was performed from both the TCR alpha and TCR beta constant segments. Two PCR steps were used to amplify libraries, with sample barcodes and sequencing adapters being added in the second step. Sequencing of libraries was done on Illumina HiSeq 2500 (2x100 bp) or NovaSeq (2x150 bp). Under the source paper's analysis protocol: Demultiplexing of reads and collapsing into UMI consensus sequences were performed with MIGEC, and V(D)J alignment was carried out with MiXCR. Vaccine-responding clonotypes were defined with edgeR using replicate PBMC samples, requiring FDR below 0.01 and a log2 fold change above 5 up to day 15. Each bulk clonotype received a CD4 or CD8 identity based on whether the sequenced CD4 or CD8 repertoire contained that clonotype at higher abundance. TCRdb reanalyzed the raw reads on its own, using fastp at Q25 for trimming and MiXCR for clone calling, and kept in-frame beta chains. Each entry is one CDR3 protein sequence, shown with its most common DNA and genes. V and J calls and clone size were set by TCRdb, not the authors. Here the sample has approximately 110,000 distinct CDR3 sequences; 7.4% occur a single time. The ten largest make up around 2.3% of the sample.

Of note for this clonotype: No cognate antigen has been identified for it. No quality values exist for individual bases; no much larger clone is one base distant.

This sample's treatment or condition label indicates: live attenuated yellow fever vaccine strain. PBMCs were isolated from peripheral blood using a standard Ficoll-Paque protocol. Dynabeads CD4 and CD8 positive selection kits were used to isolate the CD4 and CD8 T-cell fractions. RNA was extracted with TriZol from bulk PBMCs, CD4 and CD8 fractions, and dextramer-positive and dextramer-negative fractions. The input for sequencing was CD4+ T cells sorted from PBMCs, taken 10 to 11 days after the first yellow fever vaccination. This receptor was identified in a man aged 18 to 29 who received the YFV17D yellow fever vaccine.

The CDR3 protein: CASSYSQDTYEQYV. The sequenced DNA is TGTGCCAGCAGTTACTCACAGGACACCTACGAGCAGTACGTC. In this chain, TRBV6-5 is recombined with TRBJ2-7; a tentative D match to TRBD1 spans 5 bases. Reading from cysteine to valine, the CDR3 counts 14 amino acids. Of all the DNA, just the CDR3 is kept, 42 bases in frame from base 1. V drops 0 bases and J drops 2 bases, leaving 8 bases in between. From the germline V gene, CDR1 is MNHEY and CDR2 is SVGAGI.